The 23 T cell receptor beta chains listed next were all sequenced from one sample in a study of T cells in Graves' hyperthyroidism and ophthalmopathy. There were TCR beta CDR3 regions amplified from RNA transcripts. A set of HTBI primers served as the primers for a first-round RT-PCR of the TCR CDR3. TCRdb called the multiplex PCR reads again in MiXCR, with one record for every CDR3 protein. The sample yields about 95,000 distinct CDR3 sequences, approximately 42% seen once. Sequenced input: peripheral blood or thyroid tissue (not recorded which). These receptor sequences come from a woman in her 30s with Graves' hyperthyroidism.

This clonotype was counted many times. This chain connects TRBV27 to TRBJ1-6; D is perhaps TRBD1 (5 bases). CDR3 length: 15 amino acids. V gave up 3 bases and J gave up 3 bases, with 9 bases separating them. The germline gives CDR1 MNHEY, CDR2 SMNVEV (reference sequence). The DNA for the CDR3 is TGTGCCAGCAGTTTGGGGCGCCTCTATAATTCACCCCTCCACTTT. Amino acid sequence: CASSLGRLYNSPLHF.

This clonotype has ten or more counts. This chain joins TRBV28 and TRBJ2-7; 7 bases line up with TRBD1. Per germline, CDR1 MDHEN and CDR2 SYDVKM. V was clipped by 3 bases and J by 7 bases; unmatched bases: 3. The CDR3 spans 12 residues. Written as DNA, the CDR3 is TGTGCCAGCAGTTTGAGGGGGCGTGAGCAGTACTTC. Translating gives CASSLRGREQYF.

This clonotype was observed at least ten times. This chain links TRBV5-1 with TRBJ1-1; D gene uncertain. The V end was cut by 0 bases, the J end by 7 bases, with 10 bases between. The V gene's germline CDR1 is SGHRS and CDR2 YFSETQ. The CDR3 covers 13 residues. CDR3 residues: CASSLGAADEAFF. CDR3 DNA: TGCGCCAGCAGCTTGGGGGCAGCCGATGAAGCTTTCTTT.

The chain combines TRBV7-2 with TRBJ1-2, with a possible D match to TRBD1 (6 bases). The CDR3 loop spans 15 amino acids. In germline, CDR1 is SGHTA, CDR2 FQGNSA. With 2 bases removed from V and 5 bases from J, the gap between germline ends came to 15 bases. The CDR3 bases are TGTGCCAGCAGCTTAAGGGACACGGAGGTGTATGGCTACACCTTC. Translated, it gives CASSLRDTEVYGYTF.

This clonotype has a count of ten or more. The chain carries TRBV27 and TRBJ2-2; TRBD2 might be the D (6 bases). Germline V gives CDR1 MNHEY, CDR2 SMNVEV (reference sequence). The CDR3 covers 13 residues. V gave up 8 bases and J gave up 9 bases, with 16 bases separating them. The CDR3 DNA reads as TGTGCCAGCGGAGGACTACCGTTGTGGGAGCTGTTTTTT. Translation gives CASGGLPLWELFF.

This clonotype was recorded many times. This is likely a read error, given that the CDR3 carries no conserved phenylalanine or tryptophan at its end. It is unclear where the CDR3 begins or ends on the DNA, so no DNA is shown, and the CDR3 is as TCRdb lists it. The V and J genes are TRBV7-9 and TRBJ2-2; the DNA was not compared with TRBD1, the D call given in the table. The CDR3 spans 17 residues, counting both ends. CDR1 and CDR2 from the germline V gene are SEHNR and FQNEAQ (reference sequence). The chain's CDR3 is CASSPPPGQTNTGELCA.

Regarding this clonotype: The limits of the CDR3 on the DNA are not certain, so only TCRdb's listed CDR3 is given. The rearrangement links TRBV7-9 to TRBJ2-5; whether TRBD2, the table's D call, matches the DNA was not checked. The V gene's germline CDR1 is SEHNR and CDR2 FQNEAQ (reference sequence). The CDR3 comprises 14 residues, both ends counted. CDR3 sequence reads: CACSASRAQETQYF.

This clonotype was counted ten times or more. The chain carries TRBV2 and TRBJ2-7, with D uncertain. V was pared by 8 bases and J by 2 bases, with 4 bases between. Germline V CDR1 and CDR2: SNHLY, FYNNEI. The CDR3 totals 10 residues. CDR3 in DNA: TGTGCCAGCGGGACCTACGAGCAGTACTTC. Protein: CASGTYEQYF. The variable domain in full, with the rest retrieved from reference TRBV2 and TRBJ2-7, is EPEVTQTPSHQVTQMGQEVILRCVPISNHLYFYWYRQILGQKVEFLVSFYNNEISEKSEIFDDQFSVERPDGSNFTLKIRSTKLEDSAMYFCASGTYEQYFGPGTRLTVT.

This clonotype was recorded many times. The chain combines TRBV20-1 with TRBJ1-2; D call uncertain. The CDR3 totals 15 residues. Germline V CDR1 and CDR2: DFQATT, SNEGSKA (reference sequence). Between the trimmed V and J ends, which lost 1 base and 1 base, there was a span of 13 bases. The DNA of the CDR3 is TGCAGTGCTAGAGTATCGGACTACAATAACTATGGCTACACCTTC. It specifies CSARVSDYNNYGYTF.

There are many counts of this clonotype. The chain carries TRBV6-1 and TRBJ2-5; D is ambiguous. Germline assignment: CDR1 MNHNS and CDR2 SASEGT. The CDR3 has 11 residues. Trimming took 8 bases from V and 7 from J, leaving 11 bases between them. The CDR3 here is CASERSATQYF. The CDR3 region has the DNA TGTGCCAGCGAAAGATCGGCGACCCAGTACTTC.

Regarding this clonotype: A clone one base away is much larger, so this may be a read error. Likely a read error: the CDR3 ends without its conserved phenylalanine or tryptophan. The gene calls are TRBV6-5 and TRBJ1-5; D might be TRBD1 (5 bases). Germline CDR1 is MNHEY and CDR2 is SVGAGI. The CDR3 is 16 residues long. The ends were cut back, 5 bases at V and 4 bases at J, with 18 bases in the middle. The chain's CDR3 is CASSPLPGPGNQPQHL. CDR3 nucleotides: TGTGCCAGCAGTCCCCTCCCGGGACCTGGGAATCAGCCCCAGCATTTA.

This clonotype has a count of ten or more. CDR3 amino acids: CASSSGTGNTDTQYF. The DNA of the CDR3 is TGTGCCAGCAGTTCCGGGACAGGGAATACAGATACGCAGTATTTT. The V gene is TRBV7-9, the J gene TRBJ2-3; TRBD1 matches at 9 bases. The trim removed 6 bases at V and 3 bases at J, leaving 7 bases unmatched. CDR3 length: 15 residues. In germline, CDR1 is SEHNR, CDR2 FQNEAQ (reference sequence). The full variable domain, completed using reference TRBV7-9 and TRBJ2-3, is DTGVSQNPRHKITKRGQNVTFRCDPISEHNRLYWYRQTLGQGPEFLTYFQNEAQLEKSRLLSDRFSAERPKGSFSTLEIQRTEQGDSAMYLCASSSGTGNTDTQYFGPGTRLTVL.

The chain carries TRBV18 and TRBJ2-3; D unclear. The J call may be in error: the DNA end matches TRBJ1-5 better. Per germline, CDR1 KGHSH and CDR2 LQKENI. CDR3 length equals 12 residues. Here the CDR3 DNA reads TGTGCCAGCTCACCACCGTTAGATACGCAGCATTTT. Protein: CASSPPLDTQHF.

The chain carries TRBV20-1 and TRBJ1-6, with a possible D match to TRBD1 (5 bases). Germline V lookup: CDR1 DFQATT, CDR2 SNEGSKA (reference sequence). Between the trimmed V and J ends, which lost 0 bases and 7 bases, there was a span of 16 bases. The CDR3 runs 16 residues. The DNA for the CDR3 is TGCAGTGCTAGAGATCGTCAGGGTCGCGGAAATTCACCCCTCCACTTT. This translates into CSARDRQGRGNSPLHF.

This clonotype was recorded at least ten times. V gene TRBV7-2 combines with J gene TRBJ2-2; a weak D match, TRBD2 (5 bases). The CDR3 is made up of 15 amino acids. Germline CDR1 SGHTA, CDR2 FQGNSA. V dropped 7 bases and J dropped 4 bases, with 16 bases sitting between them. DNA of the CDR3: TGTGCCAGCACCTCGGGGTATTTCTCCACCGGGGAGCTGTTTTTT. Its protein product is CASTSGYFSTGELFF.

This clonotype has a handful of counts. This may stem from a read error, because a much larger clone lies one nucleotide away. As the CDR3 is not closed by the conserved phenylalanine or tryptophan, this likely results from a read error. Here the CDR3 DNA reads TGTGCCAGCAGTGAGTTCCTCGGGGGAGGTGAAAAACTGTTTCTT. It codes for CASSEFLGGGEKLFL. The chain has TRBV2 and TRBJ1-4; tentative D call: TRBD1 (5 bases). There are 15 residues in the CDR3. Germline V gene data show CDR1 as SNHLY and CDR2 as FYNNEI. V was trimmed by 3 bases and J by 7 bases, leaving 15 bases between them.

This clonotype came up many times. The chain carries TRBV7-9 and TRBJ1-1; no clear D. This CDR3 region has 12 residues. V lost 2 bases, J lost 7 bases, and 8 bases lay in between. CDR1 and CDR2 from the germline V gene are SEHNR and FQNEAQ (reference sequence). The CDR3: CASSLKPIEAFF. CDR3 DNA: TGTGCCAGCAGCTTAAAGCCGATTGAAGCTTTCTTT. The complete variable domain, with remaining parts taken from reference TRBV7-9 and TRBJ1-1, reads DTGVSQNPRHKITKRGQNVTFRCDPISEHNRLYWYRQTLGQGPEFLTYFQNEAQLEKSRLLSDRFSAERPKGSFSTLEIQRTEQGDSAMYLCASSLKPIEAFFGQGTRLTVV.

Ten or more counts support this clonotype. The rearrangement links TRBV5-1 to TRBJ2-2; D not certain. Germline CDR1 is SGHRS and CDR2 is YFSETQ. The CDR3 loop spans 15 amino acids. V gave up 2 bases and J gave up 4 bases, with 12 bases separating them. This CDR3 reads CASSFYLSGTGELFF. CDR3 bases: TGCGCCAGCAGCTTTTATTTGTCGGGCACCGGGGAGCTGTTTTTT. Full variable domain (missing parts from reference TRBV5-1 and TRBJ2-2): KAGVTQTPRYLIKTRGQQVTLSCSPISGHRSVSWYQQTPGQGLQFLFEYFSETQRNKGNFPGRFSGRQFSNSRSEMNVSTLELGDSALYLCASSFYLSGTGELFFGEGSRLTVL.

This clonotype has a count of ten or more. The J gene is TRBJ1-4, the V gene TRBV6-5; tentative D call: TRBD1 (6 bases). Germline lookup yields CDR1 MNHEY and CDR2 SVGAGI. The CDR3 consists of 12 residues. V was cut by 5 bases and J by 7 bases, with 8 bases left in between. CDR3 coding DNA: TGTGCCAGCAGTACGACAGGTGAAAAACTGTTTTTT. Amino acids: CASSTTGEKLFF.

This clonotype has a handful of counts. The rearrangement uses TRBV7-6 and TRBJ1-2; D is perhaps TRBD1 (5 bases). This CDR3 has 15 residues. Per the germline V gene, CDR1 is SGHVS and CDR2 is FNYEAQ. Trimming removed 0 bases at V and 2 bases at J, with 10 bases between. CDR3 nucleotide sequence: TGTGCCAGCAGCTTAGCCGGGGGGGTCAACTATGGCTACACCTTC. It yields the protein CASSLAGGVNYGYTF.

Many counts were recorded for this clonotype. The CDR3 DNA reads TGTGCCAGCAGCTTAATGGGGAACACTGAAGCTTTCTTT. Residues: CASSLMGNTEAFF. The rearrangement joins TRBV7-9 to TRBJ1-1; D remains ambiguous. V was shortened by 2 bases and J by 1 base, with 5 bases between the two germline ends. The CDR3 sequence is 13 residues long. From germline, CDR1 is SEHNR and CDR2 FQNEAQ (reference sequence). Variable domain in full (rest from reference TRBV7-9 and TRBJ1-1): DTGVSQNPRHKITKRGQNVTFRCDPISEHNRLYWYRQTLGQGPEFLTYFQNEAQLEKSRLLSDRFSAERPKGSFSTLEIQRTEQGDSAMYLCASSLMGNTEAFFGQGTRLTVV.

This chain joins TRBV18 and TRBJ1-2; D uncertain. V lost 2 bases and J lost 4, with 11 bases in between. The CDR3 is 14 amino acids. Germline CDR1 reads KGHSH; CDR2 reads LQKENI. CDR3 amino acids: CASSPLQTGYGYTF. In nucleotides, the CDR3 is TGTGCCAGCTCACCATTGCAGACCGGCTATGGCTACACCTTC.

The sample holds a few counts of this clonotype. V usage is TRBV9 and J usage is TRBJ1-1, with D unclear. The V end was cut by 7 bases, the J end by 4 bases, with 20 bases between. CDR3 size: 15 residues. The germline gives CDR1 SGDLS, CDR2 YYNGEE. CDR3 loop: CASSPRESRSTEAFF. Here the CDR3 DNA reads TGTGCCAGCTCACCACGTGAGTCCCGAAGCACTGAAGCTTTCTTT.